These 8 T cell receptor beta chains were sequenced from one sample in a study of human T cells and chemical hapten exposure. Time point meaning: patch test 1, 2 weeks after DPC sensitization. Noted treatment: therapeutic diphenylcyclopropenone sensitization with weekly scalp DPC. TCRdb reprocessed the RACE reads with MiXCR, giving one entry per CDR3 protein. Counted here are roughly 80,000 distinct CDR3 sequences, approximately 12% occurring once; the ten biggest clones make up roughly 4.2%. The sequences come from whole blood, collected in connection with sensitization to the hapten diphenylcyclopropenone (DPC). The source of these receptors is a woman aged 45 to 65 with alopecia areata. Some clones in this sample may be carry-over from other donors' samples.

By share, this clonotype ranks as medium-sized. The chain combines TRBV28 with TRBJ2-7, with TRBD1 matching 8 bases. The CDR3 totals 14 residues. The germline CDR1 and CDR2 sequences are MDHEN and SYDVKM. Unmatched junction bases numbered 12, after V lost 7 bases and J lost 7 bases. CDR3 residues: CASINQGAPGEQYF. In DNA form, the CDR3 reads TGTGCCAGCATAAATCAGGGGGCCCCGGGAGAGCAGTACTTC. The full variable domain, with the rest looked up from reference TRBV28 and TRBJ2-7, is DVKVTQSSRYLVKRTGEKVFLECVQDMDHENMFWYRQDPGLGLRLIYFSYDVKMKEKGDIPEGYSVSREKKERFSLILESASTNQTSMYLCASINQGAPGEQYFGPGTRLTVT.

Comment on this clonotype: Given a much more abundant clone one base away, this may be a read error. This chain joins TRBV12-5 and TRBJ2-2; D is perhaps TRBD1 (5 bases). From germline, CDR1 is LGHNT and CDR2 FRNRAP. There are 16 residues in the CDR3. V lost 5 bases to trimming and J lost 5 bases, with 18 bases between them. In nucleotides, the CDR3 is TGTGCTAGTGGTCTCCAACAGGAACCGGTTACCGGGGAGCTGTTTTTT. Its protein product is CASGLQQEPVTGELFF. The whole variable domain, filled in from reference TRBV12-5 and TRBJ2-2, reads DARVTQTPRHKVTEMGQEVTMRCQPILGHNTVFWYRQTMMQGLELLAYFRNRAPLDDSGMPKDRFSAEMPDATLATLKIQPSEPRDSAVYFCASGLQQEPVTGELFFGEGSRLTVL.

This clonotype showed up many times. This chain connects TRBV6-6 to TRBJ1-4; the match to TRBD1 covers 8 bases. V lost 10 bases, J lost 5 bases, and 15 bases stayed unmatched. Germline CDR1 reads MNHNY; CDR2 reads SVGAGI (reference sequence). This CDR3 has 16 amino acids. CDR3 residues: CATSMGSGTGNEKLFF. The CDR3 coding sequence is TGTGCCACCTCTATGGGCTCCGGGACAGGAAATGAAAAACTGTTTTTT.

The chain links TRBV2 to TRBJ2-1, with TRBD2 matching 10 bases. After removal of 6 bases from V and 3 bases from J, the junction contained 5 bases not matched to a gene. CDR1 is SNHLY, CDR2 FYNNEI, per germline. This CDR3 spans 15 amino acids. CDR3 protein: CASRASGRGYNEQFF. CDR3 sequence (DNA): TGTGCCAGCAGGGCAAGCGGGAGGGGCTACAATGAGCAGTTCTTC.

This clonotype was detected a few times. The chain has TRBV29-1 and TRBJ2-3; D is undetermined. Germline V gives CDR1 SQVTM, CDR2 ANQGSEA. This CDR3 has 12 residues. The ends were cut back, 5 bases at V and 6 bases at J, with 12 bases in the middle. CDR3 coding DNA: TGCAGCGTTTGGCGCGTCCTCGATACGCAGTATTTT. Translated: CSVWRVLDTQYF.

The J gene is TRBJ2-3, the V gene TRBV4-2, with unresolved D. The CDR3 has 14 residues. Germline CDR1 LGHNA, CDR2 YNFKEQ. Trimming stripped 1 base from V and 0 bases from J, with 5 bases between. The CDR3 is CASSQVGSTDTQYF. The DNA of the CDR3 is TGTGCCAGCAGCCAAGTTGGTAGCACAGATACGCAGTATTTT.

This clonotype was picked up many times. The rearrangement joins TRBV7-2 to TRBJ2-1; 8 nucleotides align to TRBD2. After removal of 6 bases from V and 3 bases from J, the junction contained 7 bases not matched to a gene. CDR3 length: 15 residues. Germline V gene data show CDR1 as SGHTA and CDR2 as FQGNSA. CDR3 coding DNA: TGTGCCAGCAGTCTAGGACTAGCCCGCTACAATGAGCAGTTCTTC. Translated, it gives CASSLGLARYNEQFF.

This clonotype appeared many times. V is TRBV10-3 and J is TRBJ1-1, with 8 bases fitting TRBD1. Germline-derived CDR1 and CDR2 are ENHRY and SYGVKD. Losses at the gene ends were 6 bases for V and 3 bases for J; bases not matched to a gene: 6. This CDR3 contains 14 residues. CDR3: CAIRTGTGDTEAFF. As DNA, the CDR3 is TGTGCCATCAGAACCGGGACAGGAGACACTGAAGCTTTCTTT.